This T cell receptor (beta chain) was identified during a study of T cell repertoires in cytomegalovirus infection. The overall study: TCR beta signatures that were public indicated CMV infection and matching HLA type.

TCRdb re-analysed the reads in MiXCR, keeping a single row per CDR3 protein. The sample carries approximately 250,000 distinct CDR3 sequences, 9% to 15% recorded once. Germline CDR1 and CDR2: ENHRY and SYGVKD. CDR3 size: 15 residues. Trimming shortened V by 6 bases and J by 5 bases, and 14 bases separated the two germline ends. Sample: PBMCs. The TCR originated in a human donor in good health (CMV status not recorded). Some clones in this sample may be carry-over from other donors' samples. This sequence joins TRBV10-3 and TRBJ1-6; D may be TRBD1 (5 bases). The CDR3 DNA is TGTGCCATCAGACCGGACCTAGGGGATAATTCACCCCTCCACTTT. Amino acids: CAIRPDLGDNSPLHF.